This entry lists 29 T cell receptor beta chains sequenced from one sample in a study of cytomegalovirus exposure and HLA in healthy donors. The primer mix had 60 Vbeta and 13 Jbeta primers. Repertoires were generated with immunoSEQ multiplex PCR, while TCRdb's copy carries only in-frame clones and drops some. Of 150,000 to 200,000 clones listed, roughly 79% are singletons. Input material: PBMCs. These receptors originate from a male donor in good health and CMV-seropositive.

This chain connects TRBV2 to TRBJ1-4; 7 nucleotides match TRBD1. The V and J ends lost 4 bases and 15 bases, in that order; junction bases with no gene match: 8. This CDR3 has 12 residues. Germline V gene sequence: CDR1 SNHLY, CDR2 FYNNEI. The CDR3 is CASSVWTGRVFF. The CDR3 DNA is TGTGCCAGCAGTGTCTGGACAGGTCGGGTGTTTTTT.

V is TRBV4-2 and J is TRBJ2-7, with D perhaps TRBD2 (5 bases). Per the germline V gene, CDR1 is LGHNA and CDR2 is YNFKEQ. Trimming cost V 8 bases and J 3 bases, with 8 bases left between them. This CDR3 region has 11 residues. This CDR3 is CASGTSYEQYF. The CDR3 region has the DNA TGTGCCAGCGGAACTAGCTACGAGCAGTACTTC.

This clone was seen a single time. The chain has TRBV12-2 and TRBJ2-1; whether TRBD2, the table's D call, matches the DNA was not checked. TRBV12-2 is a pseudogene locus. The CDR3 spans 17 residues. For the CDR3, the DNA is TGTGCAAGTCGCTTAGCACCGGGACTAGCGGGGGACAATGAGCAGTTCTTC. It yields the protein CASRLAPGLAGDNEQFF.

This clone was picked up a small number of times. The chain is built from TRBV6-1 and TRBJ2-2; D is perhaps TRBD2 (5 bases). This CDR3 region has 13 residues. Deletions cut 6 bases from V and 1 base from J, with 6 bases between. Germline V gene sequence: CDR1 MNHNS, CDR2 SASEGT. The CDR3 DNA follows: TGTGCCAGCAGCCGGGAGAACACCGGGGAGCTGTTTTTT. The encoded protein is CASSRENTGELFF.

About this clone: The sample holds other DNA sequences that translate to the same CDR3. The rearrangement links TRBV4-1 to TRBJ1-2, with D possibly matching TRBD1 (6 bases). Trimming removed 4 bases from V and 5 bases from J, with 14 bases in between. The V gene's germline CDR1 is MGHRA and CDR2 YSYEKL. This CDR3 spans 14 amino acids. CDR3 amino acids: CASSPREGGYGYTF. The CDR3 region has the DNA TGCGCCAGCAGCCCCCGGGAGGGGGGGTATGGCTACACCTTC.

The chain couples TRBV25-1 to TRBJ2-3; D is possibly TRBD2 (7 bases). This CDR3 is 14 amino acids long. Germline V gene sequence: CDR1 MGHDK, CDR2 SYGVNS. Trimming left V 10 bases short and J 6 bases short, with 20 bases between. The CDR3 nucleotides are TGTGCCACCGGGACGGGGGGCCGCCGGGATACGCAGTATTTT. Its protein product is CATGTGGRRDTQYF.

This sequence joins TRBV7-2 and TRBJ1-3; TRBD1 is a possible D gene (5 bases). The CDR3 loop spans 17 amino acids. Trimming pared 1 base from V and 0 bases from J, leaving 13 bases between. CDR1 is SGHTA, CDR2 FQGNSA, per germline. As DNA, the CDR3 is TGTGCCAGCAGCTTAGTCCGGCCAGGGCCCTCTGGAAACACCATATATTTT. It encodes CASSLVRPGPSGNTIYF.

This clone has a handful of counts. The rearrangement uses TRBV5-1 and TRBJ1-4, with TRBD1 identical over 9 bases. Germline V lookup: CDR1 SGHRS, CDR2 YFSETQ. The trim removed 6 bases at V and 10 bases at J, leaving 10 bases unmatched. CDR3 length: 14 amino acids. The CDR3 region has the DNA TGCGCCAGCACCCCGGGACAGGGTTTTGGAAAACTGTTTTTT. It codes for CASTPGQGFGKLFF.

This rearrangement joins TRBV19 to TRBJ2-1; no firm D call. The germline V gene encodes CDR1 LNHDA and CDR2 SQIVND (reference sequence). This CDR3 has 14 amino acids. V shed 3 bases and J shed 4 bases, with 10 bases lying between them. CDR3: CASSIHSGYNEQFF. CDR3 DNA sequence: TGTGCCAGTAGTATCCATTCAGGTTACAATGAGCAGTTCTTC.

J is TRBJ2-7 and V is TRBV19; weak D call: TRBD1 (5 bases). Trimming removed 1 base at V and 4 bases at J, with 11 bases between. CDR3 size: 14 residues. The germline CDR1 and CDR2 sequences are LNHDA and SQIVND (reference sequence). The CDR3 region has the DNA TGTGCCAGTAGTATAGGGACATCACTTTACGAGCAGTACTTC. Its protein product is CASSIGTSLYEQYF.

This clone was counted ten times or more. The genes are TRBV2 and TRBJ1-2; 8 bases match TRBD1. After removal of 4 bases from V and 4 bases from J, the junction contained 8 bases not matched to a gene. Per germline, CDR1 SNHLY and CDR2 FYNNEI. This CDR3 has 15 amino acids. In nucleotides, the CDR3 is TGTGCCAGCAGTGTGCAGGGGGCTCATCGCTATGGCTACACCTTC. Translating gives CASSVQGAHRYGYTF.

The chain recombines TRBV30 with TRBJ2-7; 7 bases agree with TRBD1. V trimming: 4 bases; J trimming: 2 bases; junction bases outside the gene matches: 8. Germline CDR1 GTSNPN, CDR2 SVGIG (reference sequence). The CDR3 contains 14 residues. This CDR3 is CAWTTGTVTYEQYF. CDR3 DNA sequence: TGTGCCTGGACCACCGGGACAGTGACCTACGAGCAGTACTTC.

The chain has TRBV5-6 and TRBJ2-5, with D hard to call. CDR1 and CDR2 from the germline V gene are SGHDT and YYEEEE. CDR3 length equals 12 residues. Trimming removed 3 bases from V and 1 base from J, with 4 bases in between. DNA of the CDR3: TGTGCCAGCAGCTCTTTCCAAGAGACCCAGTACTTC. Amino acids: CASSSFQETQYF.

The chain's CDR3 is CASGSRQSWNTEAFF. CDR3 in DNA: TGTGCCAGTGGTTCCAGACAGAGCTGGAACACTGAAGCTTTCTTT. The chain uses TRBV25-1 and TRBJ1-1; tentatively, D is TRBD1 (5 bases). The germline CDR1 and CDR2 sequences are MGHDK and SYGVNS. The CDR3 is 15 residues long. The ends were cut back, 9 bases at V and 1 base at J, with 18 bases in the middle.

The chain uses TRBV2 and TRBJ1-1, with 10 bases fitting TRBD1. CDR3 length: 18 amino acids. V shed 3 bases and J 4 bases; nucleotides not matched to a gene: 14. From germline, CDR1 is SNHLY and CDR2 FYNNEI. The CDR3 sequence: CASSDRPGQGNRGTEAFF. The CDR3 DNA reads as TGTGCCAGCAGTGACCGACCGGGACAGGGGAATCGGGGCACTGAAGCTTTCTTT.

In regard to this clone: The junction shows a germline mismatch at one end, possibly a read error. The chain uses TRBV5-1 and TRBJ2-6, with D perhaps TRBD1 (5 bases). Germline V gene sequence: CDR1 SGHRS, CDR2 YFSETQ. The CDR3 consists of 15 residues. CDR3 nucleotide sequence: TGCGCCAGCAGCTTGGAGCAGCCTGGGGCCAACATCCTGACTTTC. It translates to CASSLEQPGANILTF.

The genes are TRBV19 and TRBJ2-6; D ambiguous. V was shortened by 7 bases and J by 3 bases, with 10 bases between the two germline ends. CDR3 length: 14 amino acids. In germline, CDR1 is LNHDA, CDR2 SQIVND (reference sequence). Here the CDR3 reads CASTALLGANVLTF. The CDR3, as DNA: TGTGCCAGTACCGCACTACTTGGGGCCAACGTCCTGACTTTC.

The chain couples TRBV18 to TRBJ1-6; tentative D call: TRBD1 (6 bases). Germline assignment: CDR1 KGHSH and CDR2 LQKENI. The CDR3 is 13 amino acids. The germline V and J ends were trimmed by 6 bases and 7 bases, with 10 bases remaining between them. In nucleotides, the CDR3 is TGTGCCAGCTCTCGGCAGGGGAATTCACCCCTCCACTTT. Protein sequence: CASSRQGNSPLHF.

V usage is TRBV7-3 and J usage is TRBJ2-3, with 13 bases aligning to TRBD2. This CDR3 has 16 amino acids. Germline CDR1 reads SGHTA; CDR2 reads FQGTGA. The ends lost 2 bases at V and 1 base at J; junction bases unmatched: 0. CDR3 DNA sequence: TGTGCCAGCAGCTTAGGGACTAGCGGGGGCACAGATACGCAGTATTTT. It specifies CASSLGTSGGTDTQYF.

The chain recombines TRBV7-2 with TRBJ1-1; TRBD1 agrees at 7 bases. CDR3 length: 16 amino acids. Trimming took 6 bases from V and 0 from J; bases not matched to a gene: 10. Germline loops: CDR1 SGHTA, CDR2 FQGNSA. CDR3 amino acids: CASRILTGPMNTEAFF. CDR3 DNA: TGTGCCAGCAGGATTTTGACAGGGCCAATGAACACTGAAGCTTTCTTT.

The chain couples TRBV5-6 to TRBJ2-1, with 10 positions matching TRBD2. This CDR3 has 15 residues. Trimming cost V 2 bases and J 8 bases; bases outside gene matches: 7. The V gene's germline CDR1 is SGHDT and CDR2 YYEEEE. The CDR3 nucleotides read TGTGCCAGCAGCTTTTCTAGCGGGGGAAGCGATGAGCAGTTCTTC. It yields the protein CASSFSSGGSDEQFF.

As DNA, the CDR3 is TGTGCCGCCACGCGGGGAGGGTATGGCTACACCTTC. It yields the protein CAATRGGYGYTF. The chain combines TRBV6-6 with TRBJ1-2, with D unresolved. Between the trimmed V and J ends, which lost 11 bases and 5 bases, there was a span of 15 bases. The germline V gene has CDR1 MNHNY and CDR2 SVGAGI (reference sequence). The CDR3 has 12 residues.

The chain is built from TRBV6-5 and TRBJ1-1, with a possible D match to TRBD1 (5 bases). The V and J ends lost 2 bases and 5 bases respectively, with 12 bases between them. The germline gives CDR1 MNHEY, CDR2 SVGAGI. The CDR3 covers 14 residues. CDR3 DNA sequence: TGTGCCAGCAGTTACGGGGCCCAGGTAACTGAAGCTTTCTTT. Translating gives CASSYGAQVTEAFF.

This chain joins TRBV2 and TRBJ2-5; 7 nucleotides line up with TRBD2. Per germline, CDR1 SNHLY and CDR2 FYNNEI. V shed 2 bases, J shed 3 bases, and the junction held 12 bases outside the gene matches. The CDR3 consists of 17 residues. The CDR3 here is CASSEMGLAVQEETQYF. The CDR3 DNA follows: TGTGCCAGCAGTGAAATGGGGCTAGCGGTGCAAGAAGAGACCCAGTACTTC. The full variable domain, completed using reference TRBV2 and TRBJ2-5, is EPEVTQTPSHQVTQMGQEVILRCVPISNHLYFYWYRQILGQKVEFLVSFYNNEISEKSEIFDDQFSVERPDGSNFTLKIRSTKLEDSAMYFCASSEMGLAVQEETQYFGPGTRLLVL.

V usage is TRBV9 and J usage is TRBJ2-7; possibly TRBD1 for D (6 bases). Trimming stripped 3 bases from V and 4 bases from J, with 11 bases between. Germline CDR1 SGDLS, CDR2 YYNGEE. This CDR3 has 13 amino acids. DNA for the CDR3: TGTGCCAGCAGCGGCGGACAGAGTTACGAGCAGTACTTC. This sequence encodes CASSGGQSYEQYF.

The chain recombines TRBV5-1 with TRBJ2-7, with 12 bases matching TRBD1. V lost 4 bases, J lost 4 bases, and 9 bases stayed unmatched. The CDR3 covers 16 residues. CDR1 is SGHRS, CDR2 YFSETQ, per germline. CDR3 amino acids: CASSGGGTGGAYEQYF. CDR3 in DNA: TGCGCCAGCAGCGGGGGCGGGACAGGGGGCGCGTACGAGCAGTACTTC.

V gene TRBV27 combines with J gene TRBJ1-2; the match to TRBD1 covers 7 bases. The length of the CDR3 is 14 residues. Per germline, CDR1 MNHEY and CDR2 SMNVEV (reference sequence). The trim removed 3 bases at V and 4 bases at J, leaving 5 bases unmatched. The CDR3 here is CASSFLRGSYGYTF. DNA of the CDR3: TGTGCCAGCAGTTTCCTCAGGGGGTCCTATGGCTACACCTTC.

V gene TRBV7-9 combines with J gene TRBJ2-7; tentative D call: TRBD1 (6 bases). The germline CDR1 and CDR2 sequences are SEHNR and FQNEAQ (reference sequence). The length of the CDR3 is 14 residues. V was trimmed by 8 bases and J by 0 bases, leaving 14 bases between them. The CDR3 coding sequence is TGTGCCAGCTCTGCAGGGGAACACTCCTACGAGCAGTACTTC. Its protein is CASSAGEHSYEQYF.

The chain carries TRBV4-1 and TRBJ2-5; 7 positions agree with TRBD2. Germline V gives CDR1 MGHRA, CDR2 YSYEKL. The trim removed 0 bases at V and 5 bases at J, leaving 9 bases unmatched. CDR3 length: 16 amino acids. The CDR3: CASSQDRGGGGETQYF. In DNA, the CDR3 is TGCGCCAGCAGCCAAGATCGGGGCGGGGGAGGGGAGACCCAGTACTTC.